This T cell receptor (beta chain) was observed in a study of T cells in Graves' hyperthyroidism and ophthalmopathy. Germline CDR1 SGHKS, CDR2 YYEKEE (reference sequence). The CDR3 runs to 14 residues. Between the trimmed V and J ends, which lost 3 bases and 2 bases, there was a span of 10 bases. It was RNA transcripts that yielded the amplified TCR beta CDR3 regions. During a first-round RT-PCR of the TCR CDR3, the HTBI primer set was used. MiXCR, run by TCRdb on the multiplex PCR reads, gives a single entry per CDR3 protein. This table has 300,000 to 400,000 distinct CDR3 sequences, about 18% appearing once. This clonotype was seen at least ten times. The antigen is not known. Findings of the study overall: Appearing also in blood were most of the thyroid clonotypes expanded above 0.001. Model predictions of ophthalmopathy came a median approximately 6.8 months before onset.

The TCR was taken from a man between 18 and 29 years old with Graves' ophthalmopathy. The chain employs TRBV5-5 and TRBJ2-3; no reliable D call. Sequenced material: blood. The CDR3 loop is CASSWASFTDTQYF. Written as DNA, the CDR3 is TGTGCCAGCAGCTGGGCCAGCTTCACAGATACGCAGTATTTT.